Presented here are 6 T cell receptor beta chains from one specimen sequenced in a study of blood T cell repertoires in COVID-19. Assay used: immunoSEQ multiplex PCR; TCRdb lists only in-frame clones, some missing. The sample comprises some 90,000 clones, about two thirds of which are singletons, and just under 25% rests with the top ten. Material for sequencing was peripheral blood. The source of these receptors is a woman aged 60-75 years in a cohort sampled during active or convalescent COVID-19.

The J gene is TRBJ2-7, the V gene TRBV12-3 or TRBV12-4, with D maybe TRBD1 (5 bases). V was shortened by 3 bases and J by 12 bases, with 18 bases between the two germline ends. The CDR3 totals 13 residues. The DNA for the CDR3 is TGTGCCAGCAGTTTCGACAGTAGTCTACAGGTGTACTTC. This codes for CASSFDSSLQVYF.

The chain's CDR3 is CASSSSLTGVSGNTIYF. CDR3 in DNA: TGTGCCAGCAGCAGCTCTCTGACAGGGGTTTCTGGAAACACCATATATTTT. The rearrangement links TRBV7-8 to TRBJ1-3, with 8 nucleotides matching TRBD1. The CDR3 runs to 17 residues. Germline assignment: CDR1 SGHVS and CDR2 FQNEAQ. Trimming took 5 bases from V and 1 from J; bases not matched to a gene: 10.

The J gene is TRBJ2-7, the V gene TRBV7-6; 9 bases align to TRBD1. Germline lookup yields CDR1 SGHVS and CDR2 FNYEAQ. CDR3 length equals 14 residues. Trimming took 1 base from V and 3 from J; bases not matched to a gene: 1. The CDR3 reads CASSLGQGDYEQYF. As DNA, the CDR3 is TGTGCCAGCAGCTTAGGACAGGGGGACTACGAGCAGTACTTC.

This sequence joins TRBV27 and TRBJ2-7, with a possible D match to TRBD1 (6 bases). Trimming stripped 7 bases from V and 3 bases from J, with 13 bases between. The CDR3 consists of 13 residues. Germline loops: CDR1 MNHEY, CDR2 SMNVEV (reference sequence). Here the CDR3 reads CASMSQGSYEQYF. CDR3 DNA: TGTGCCAGCATGTCACAGGGAAGCTACGAGCAGTACTTC.

This chain connects TRBV4-2 to TRBJ1-2; 7 nucleotides align to TRBD1. With 0 bases clipped from V and 2 bases from J, the junction kept 6 bases outside the gene matches. The CDR3 totals 16 residues. Germline values: CDR1 LGHNA, CDR2 YNFKEQ. CDR3 loop: CASSQDWGTDNYGYTF. The CDR3 region has the DNA TGTGCCAGCAGCCAAGATTGGGGGACAGACAACTATGGCTACACCTTC.

In its sample, this clone was seen many times. The chain carries TRBV3-1 (or the pseudogene TRBV3-2) and TRBJ2-3; 10 bases fit TRBD2. V gave up 3 bases and J gave up 5 bases; unmatched junction bases: 2. CDR3 size: 14 residues. Germline-derived CDR1 and CDR2 are LGHDT and YNNKEL (reference sequence). The CDR3, as DNA: TGTGCCAGCAGCCAGTTAGCGGGAGGAGATACGCAGTATTTT. Residues: CASSQLAGGDTQYF.